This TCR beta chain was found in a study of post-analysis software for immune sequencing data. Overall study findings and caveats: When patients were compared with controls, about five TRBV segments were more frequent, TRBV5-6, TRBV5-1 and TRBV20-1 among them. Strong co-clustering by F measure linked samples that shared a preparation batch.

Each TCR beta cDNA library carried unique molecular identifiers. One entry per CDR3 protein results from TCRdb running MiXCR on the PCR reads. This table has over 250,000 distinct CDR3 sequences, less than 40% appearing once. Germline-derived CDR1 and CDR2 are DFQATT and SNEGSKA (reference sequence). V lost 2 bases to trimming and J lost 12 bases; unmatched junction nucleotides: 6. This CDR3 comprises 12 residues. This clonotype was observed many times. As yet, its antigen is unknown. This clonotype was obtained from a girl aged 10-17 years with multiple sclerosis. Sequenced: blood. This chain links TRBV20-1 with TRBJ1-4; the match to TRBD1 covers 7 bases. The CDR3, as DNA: TGCAGTGCTAGAAGGGACAGCGTCGAACTGTTTTTT. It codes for CSARRDSVELFF.